Listed here are 10 T cell receptor beta chains from one sample, sequenced in a study of blood T cell repertoires in COVID-19. Produced via immunoSEQ multiplex PCR; TCRdb's table is partial and in-frame only. The sample lists hundreds of thousands of clones; around 86% were seen once. The sample consisted of peripheral blood. These receptors were taken from a woman aged 40 to 55 who had recovered from COVID-19.

The J gene is TRBJ1-1, the V gene TRBV2; 9 positions match TRBD1. Trimming took 7 bases from V and 4 from J; bases not matched to a gene: 4. Germline V gene data show CDR1 as SNHLY and CDR2 as FYNNEI. CDR3 size: 13 residues. The CDR3 loop reads CASKDRGGTEAFF. The CDR3 DNA sequence: TGTGCCAGCAAGGACAGGGGTGGCACTGAAGCTTTCTTT.

The chain carries TRBV9 and TRBJ1-1; D is possibly TRBD1 (5 bases). Germline CDR1 SGDLS, CDR2 YYNGEE. The CDR3 runs 16 residues. V was trimmed by 4 bases and J by 4 bases, leaving 20 bases between them. In nucleotides, the CDR3 is TGTGCCAGCAGCCCCCCGGGGGACTTAACGGGCACTGAAGCTTTCTTT. This codes for CASSPPGDLTGTEAFF.

This clone showed up just once. The chain employs TRBV4-3 and TRBJ1-1; D not certain. The V gene's germline CDR1 is LGHNA and CDR2 YSLEER. V was pared by 0 bases and J by 11 bases, with 13 bases between. The CDR3 is made up of 13 amino acids. The CDR3 DNA follows: TGCGCCAGCAGCCAAGATCTAGAGAGGGAGGCTTTCTTT. This gives the protein CASSQDLEREAFF.

This chain connects TRBV7-6 to TRBJ1-6, with 8 positions matching TRBD1. V dropped 5 bases and J dropped 5; count of bases not matched to a gene: 2. CDR3 size: 14 residues. The germline V gene has CDR1 SGHVS and CDR2 FNYEAQ. CDR3 bases: TGTGCCAGCAGCCAGGGACAGGATAATTCACCCCTCCACTTT. It is translated as CASSQGQDNSPLHF.

V and J are TRBV6-5 and TRBJ2-3, with 7 bases identical to TRBD1. The CDR3 is made up of 14 amino acids. V shed 6 bases and J 5 bases; nucleotides not matched to a gene: 8. Germline V gives CDR1 MNHEY, CDR2 SVGAGI. CDR3 bases: TGTGCCAGCAGAATTGACAGGGAGATAGATACGCAGTATTTT. It encodes CASRIDREIDTQYF.

The chain links TRBV19 to TRBJ1-2, with 7 bases matching TRBD1. This CDR3 has 14 amino acids. Germline CDR1 reads LNHDA; CDR2 reads SQIVND (reference sequence). The junction had 7 bases not matched to a gene; V was cut back by 3 bases and J by 6 bases. The CDR3 nucleotides read TGTGCCAGTAGTATGAGGGGGCAAAGCCATGGCTACACCTTC. Encoded protein: CASSMRGQSHGYTF.

This clone is a singleton in its sample. The chain combines TRBV5-1 with TRBJ2-2; TRBD1 matches 7 bases. Germline V gene data show CDR1 as SGHRS and CDR2 as YFSETQ. J lost 0 bases, V lost 2 bases, and 4 bases had no gene match. The CDR3 covers 16 residues. CDR3 protein: CASSFPQGANTGELFF. Here the CDR3 DNA reads TGCGCCAGCAGCTTCCCTCAGGGGGCGAACACCGGGGAGCTGTTTTTT.

V is TRBV7-8 and J is TRBJ2-7; TRBD1 might be the D (5 bases). The V gene's germline CDR1 is SGHVS and CDR2 FQNEAQ. CDR3 length: 15 amino acids. Deletions cut 1 base from V and 3 bases from J, with 13 bases between. CDR3 DNA: TGTGCCAGCAGCTTAGGGCCAGACAGCTTCTACGAGCAGTACTTC. Translation: CASSLGPDSFYEQYF.

DNA for the CDR3: TGTGCCAGCAGTTACGAAGCAGGGCTTATGAACACTGAAGCTTTCTTT. Protein sequence: CASSYEAGLMNTEAFF. V gene TRBV6-5 combines with J gene TRBJ1-1; possibly TRBD1 for D (5 bases). Germline loops: CDR1 MNHEY, CDR2 SVGAGI. V dropped 2 bases and J dropped 0 bases, with 13 bases sitting between them. The CDR3 has 16 residues.

The chain recombines TRBV7-2 with TRBJ2-3; the match to TRBD2 covers 8 bases. The CDR3 consists of 13 residues. The V gene end was trimmed by 5 bases and the J gene end by 6 bases; junction bases not matched to a gene: 4. CDR1 SGHTA and CDR2 FQGNSA come from the germline V gene. The CDR3 DNA is TGTGCCAGCAGCAGTAGCGGGGTCGATACGCAGTATTTT. This encodes CASSSSGVDTQYF.